The clone carrying this T cell receptor (beta chain) was observed a single time. The CDR3 loop spans 15 amino acids. The germline V gene encodes CDR1 MGHRA and CDR2 YSYEKL. The V gene end was trimmed by 1 base and the J gene end by 5 bases; junction bases not matched to a gene: 8. This entry comes from a study of PD-L1 blockade in urothelial cancer. In the study overall: The researchers analyzed blood 3 weeks (second dose) and 6 weeks after treatment start.

Time point given: pretreatment peripheral blood. Patients in the study were battling locally advanced or metastatic urothelial carcinoma. Only in-frame clones appear in the TCRdb table, and some are missing; sequencing was by immunoSEQ multiplex PCR. Found here are tens of thousands of clones, about four fifths of them singletons; the top ten hold around 5.4%. This chain links TRBV4-1 with TRBJ2-7, with 7 bases aligning to TRBD2. This sequence originates from a man in his 70s with urothelial cancer. The source material was PBMCs, sampled around atezolizumab (anti-PD-L1) treatment. CDR3 residues: CASSQVPTSTHEQYF. The CDR3 DNA sequence: TGCGCCAGCAGCCAAGTCCCGACTAGCACCCACGAGCAGTACTTC.